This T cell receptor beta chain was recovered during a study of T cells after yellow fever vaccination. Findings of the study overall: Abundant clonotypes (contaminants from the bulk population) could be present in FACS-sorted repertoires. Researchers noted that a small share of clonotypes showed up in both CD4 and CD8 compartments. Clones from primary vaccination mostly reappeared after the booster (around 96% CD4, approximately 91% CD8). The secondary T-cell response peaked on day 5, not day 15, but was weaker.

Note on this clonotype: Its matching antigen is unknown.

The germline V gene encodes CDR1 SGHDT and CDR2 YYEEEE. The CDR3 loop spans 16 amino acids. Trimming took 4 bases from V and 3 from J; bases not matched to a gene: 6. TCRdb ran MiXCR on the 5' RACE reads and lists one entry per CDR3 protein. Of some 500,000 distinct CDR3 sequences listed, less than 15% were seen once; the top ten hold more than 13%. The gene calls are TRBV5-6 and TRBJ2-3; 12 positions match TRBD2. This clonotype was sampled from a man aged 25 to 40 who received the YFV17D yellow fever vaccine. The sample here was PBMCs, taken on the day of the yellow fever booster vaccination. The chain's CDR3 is CASSPRTSGATDTQYF. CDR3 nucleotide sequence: TGTGCCAGCAGCCCCAGGACTAGCGGGGCAACAGATACGCAGTATTTT.